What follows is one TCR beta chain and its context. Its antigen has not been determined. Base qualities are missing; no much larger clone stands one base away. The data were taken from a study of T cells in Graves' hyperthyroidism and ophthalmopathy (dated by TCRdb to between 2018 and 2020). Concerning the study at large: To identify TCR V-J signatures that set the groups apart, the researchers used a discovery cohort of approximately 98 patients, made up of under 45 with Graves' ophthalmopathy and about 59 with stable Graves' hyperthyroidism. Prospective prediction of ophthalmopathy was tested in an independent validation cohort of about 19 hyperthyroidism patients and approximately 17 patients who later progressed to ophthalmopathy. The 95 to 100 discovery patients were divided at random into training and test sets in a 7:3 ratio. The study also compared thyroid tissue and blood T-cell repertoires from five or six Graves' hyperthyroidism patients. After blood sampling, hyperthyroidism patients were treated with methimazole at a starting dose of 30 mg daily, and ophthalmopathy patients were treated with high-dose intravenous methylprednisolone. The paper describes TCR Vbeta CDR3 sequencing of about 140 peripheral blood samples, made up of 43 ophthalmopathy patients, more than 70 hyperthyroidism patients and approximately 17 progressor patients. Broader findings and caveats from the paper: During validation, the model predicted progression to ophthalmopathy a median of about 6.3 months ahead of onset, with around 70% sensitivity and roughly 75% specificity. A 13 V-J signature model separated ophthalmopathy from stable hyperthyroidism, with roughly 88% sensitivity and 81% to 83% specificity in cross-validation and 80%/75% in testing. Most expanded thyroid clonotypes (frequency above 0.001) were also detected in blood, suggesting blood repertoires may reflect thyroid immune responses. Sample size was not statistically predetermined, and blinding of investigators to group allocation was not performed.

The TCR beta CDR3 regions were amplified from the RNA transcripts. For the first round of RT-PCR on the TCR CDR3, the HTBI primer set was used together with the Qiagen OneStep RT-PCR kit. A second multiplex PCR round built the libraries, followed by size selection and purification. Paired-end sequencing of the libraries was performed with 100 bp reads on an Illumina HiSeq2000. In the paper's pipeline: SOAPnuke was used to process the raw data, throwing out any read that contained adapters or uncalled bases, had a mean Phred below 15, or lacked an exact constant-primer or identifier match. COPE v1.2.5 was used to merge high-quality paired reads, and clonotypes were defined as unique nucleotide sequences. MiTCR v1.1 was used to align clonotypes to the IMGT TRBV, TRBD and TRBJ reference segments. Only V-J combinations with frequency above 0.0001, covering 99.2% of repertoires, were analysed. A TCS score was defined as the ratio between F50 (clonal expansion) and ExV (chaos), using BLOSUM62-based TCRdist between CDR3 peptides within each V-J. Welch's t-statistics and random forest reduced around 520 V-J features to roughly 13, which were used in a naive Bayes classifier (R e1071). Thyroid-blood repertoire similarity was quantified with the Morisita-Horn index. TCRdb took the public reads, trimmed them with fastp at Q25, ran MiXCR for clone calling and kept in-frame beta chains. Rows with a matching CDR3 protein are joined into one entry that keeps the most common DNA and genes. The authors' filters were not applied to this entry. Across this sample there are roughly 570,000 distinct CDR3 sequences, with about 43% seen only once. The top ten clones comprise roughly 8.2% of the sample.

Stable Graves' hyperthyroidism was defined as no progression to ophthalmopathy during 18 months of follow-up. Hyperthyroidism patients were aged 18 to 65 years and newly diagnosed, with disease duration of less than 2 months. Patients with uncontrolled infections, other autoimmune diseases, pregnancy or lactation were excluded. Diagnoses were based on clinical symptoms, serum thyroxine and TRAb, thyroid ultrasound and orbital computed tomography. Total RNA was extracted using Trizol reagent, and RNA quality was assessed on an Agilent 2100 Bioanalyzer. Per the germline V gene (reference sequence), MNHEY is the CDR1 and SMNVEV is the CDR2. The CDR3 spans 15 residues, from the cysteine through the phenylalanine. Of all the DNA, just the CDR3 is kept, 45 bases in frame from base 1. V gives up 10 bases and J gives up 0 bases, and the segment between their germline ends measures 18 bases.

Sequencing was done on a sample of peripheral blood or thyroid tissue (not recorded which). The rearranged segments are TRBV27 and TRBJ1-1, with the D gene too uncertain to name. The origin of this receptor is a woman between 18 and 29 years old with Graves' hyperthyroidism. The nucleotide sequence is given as TGTGCCACCAGGAGTGGGGTATCCATGAACACTGAAGCTTTCTTT. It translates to CATRSGVSMNTEAFF.